This T cell receptor (beta chain) was captured by sequencing in a study of blood T cell repertoires in COVID-19. Study-wide context: Acute-phase and convalescent COVID-19 samples originated in the United States, Italy and Spain. Nucleic acid was either cDNA or gDNA, and it came from T cells, B-cell-depleted T cells, or PBMCs.

The germline V gene encodes CDR1 MNHEY and CDR2 SVGEGT. The CDR3 is 13 amino acids. Trimming at V came to 4 bases and at J to 5 bases, leaving 4 bases not matched to a gene. Methods used by the authors: Reference gene primer amplification in the assay estimated nucleated cell counts. Assay: immunoSEQ multiplex PCR; the TCRdb copy retains only in-frame clones and omits some. V, J and clone size are taken as reported in that table, and D and trimming were inferred from the DNA itself. The data show approximately 68,000 clones, roughly 82% seen once. Sequences were obtained from peripheral blood. This sequence originates from a human donor in a cohort sampled during active COVID-19. V is TRBV6-2 or TRBV6-3 and J is TRBJ1-1, with TRBD1 matching 7 bases. The CDR3 sequence: CASSSTGWTEAFF. The DNA for the CDR3 is TGTGCCAGCAGTTCGACAGGGTGGACTGAAGCTTTCTTT.